A single sample is the source of the 20 T cell receptor beta chains below, sequenced in a study of T cells after yellow fever vaccination. From the 5' RACE reads, TCRdb called clonotypes with MiXCR, one entry per CDR3 protein. The data contain fewer than 450,000 distinct CDR3 sequences, roughly 8.6% of them seen just once; the ten biggest clones take up around 17%. The specimen was PBMCs, collected approximately 47 days after the first yellow fever vaccination. The receptors here all came from a young man who received the YFV17D yellow fever vaccine.

The chain has TRBV6-4 and TRBJ2-7; TRBD2 is a possible D gene (6 bases). In germline, CDR1 is MRHNA, CDR2 SNTAGT. The CDR3 runs to 13 residues. Deletions cut 10 bases from V and 4 bases from J, with 17 bases between. CDR3 bases: TGTGCCAAACCCAGGATCGGGAGTTACGAGCAGTACGTC. It specifies CAKPRIGSYEQYV.

V is TRBV15 and J is TRBJ1-5; possibly TRBD1 for D (5 bases). The V gene lost 0 bases and the J gene lost 0 bases, with 15 bases spanning the gap. Germline CDR1 LNHNV, CDR2 YYDKDF (reference sequence). CDR3 length equals 18 residues. The CDR3 reads CATSREEGRGYSNQPQHF. As DNA, the CDR3 is TGTGCCACCAGCAGAGAGGAGGGGCGGGGGTATAGCAATCAGCCCCAGCATTTT. Using reference TRBV15 and TRBJ1-5 for the parts outside the CDR3, the full variable domain is DAMVIQNPRYQVTQFGKPVTLSCSQTLNHNVMYWYQQKSSQAPKLLFHYYDKDFNNEADTPDNFQSRRPNTSFCFLDIRSPGLGDTAMYLCATSREEGRGYSNQPQHFGDGTRLSIL.

The V and J genes are TRBV18 and TRBJ1-2; D unresolved. Germline loops: CDR1 KGHSH, CDR2 LQKENI. V was shortened by 3 bases and J by 3 bases, with 14 bases between the two germline ends. The CDR3 covers 15 residues. In DNA, the CDR3 is TGTGCCAGCTCACCCACCTCTAGAGCCGACTATGGCTACACCTTC. Its protein is CASSPTSRADYGYTF.

V is TRBV7-2 and J is TRBJ1-3; no firm D call. CDR3 length equals 15 residues. CDR1 is SGHTA, CDR2 FQGNSA, per germline. Trimming removed 3 bases at V and 3 bases at J, with 12 bases between. CDR3 DNA: TGTGCCAGCAGCTTCAATGGGGTTCGTGGAAACACCATATATTTT. Protein product: CASSFNGVRGNTIYF.

V usage is TRBV29-1 and J usage is TRBJ2-1, with 10 bases fitting TRBD1. With V trimmed by 6 bases and J by 0 bases, 2 bases remained unmatched. Germline V lookup: CDR1 SQVTM, CDR2 ANQGSEA. CDR3 length: 14 amino acids. The CDR3 DNA follows: TGCAGCGTGGGGGACAGGGGCTCCTACAATGAGCAGTTCTTC. This translates into CSVGDRGSYNEQFF.

This clonotype turned up a few times. J is TRBJ1-1 and V is TRBV19; D perhaps matches TRBD1 (6 bases). V shed 5 bases and J shed 5 bases, with 24 bases lying between them. The CDR3 covers 17 residues. CDR1 is LNHDA and CDR2 is SQIVND in the germline V gene (reference sequence). CDR3 nucleotides: TGTGCCAGTAGTGCGGACGGGATTGGGGTCAGGGGAACTGAAGCTTTCTTT. It encodes CASSADGIGVRGTEAFF.

This clonotype was detected a few times. The genes are TRBV7-9 and TRBJ1-2, with D unclear. The ends were cut back, 2 bases at V and 4 bases at J, with 11 bases in the middle. The CDR3 spans 14 residues. Looked up from germline, CDR1 is SEHNR and CDR2 is FQNEAQ (reference sequence). Here the CDR3 DNA reads TGTGCCAGCAGCTTAACCGGACCCCGCTATGGCTACACCTTC. Its translation: CASSLTGPRYGYTF.

This clonotype was picked up many times. This chain connects TRBV11-1 to TRBJ2-5; TRBD1 matches at 8 bases. V was pared by 5 bases and J by 2 bases, with 7 bases of the junction left unmatched. Germline lookup yields CDR1 SGHAT and CDR2 FQDESV (reference sequence). CDR3 length equals 15 residues. CDR3 in amino acids: CASSRSGTGQETQYF. DNA for the CDR3: TGTGCCAGCAGCCGTTCCGGGACAGGACAAGAGACCCAGTACTTC.

This clonotype was found a few times. The chain employs TRBV18 and TRBJ1-2; D remains ambiguous. Germline V gene lookup returns CDR1 KGHSH and CDR2 LQKENI. This CDR3 has 15 residues. V was pared by 2 bases and J by 2 bases, with 12 bases between. The CDR3 protein is CASSPSTSKNYGYTF. For the CDR3, the DNA is TGTGCCAGCTCACCAAGTACGTCAAAGAACTATGGCTACACCTTC.

Of note for this clonotype: A much larger clone sits a single nucleotide away, making a read error possible. This rearrangement joins TRBV28 to TRBJ2-6; D could derive from TRBD1 or TRBD2 (5 bases each). Germline values: CDR1 MDHEN, CDR2 SYDVKM. The CDR3 is 15 residues long. The CDR3 bases are TGTGCCAACAGTTTATGGGGGTCTGGGGCCAACGTCCTGACTTTC. It translates to CANSLWGSGANVLTF.

At least ten counts were recorded for this clonotype. The genes are TRBV29-1 and TRBJ1-1; maybe TRBD1 (6 bases). Trimming cost V 4 bases and J 1 base, with 13 bases left between them. This CDR3 has 14 amino acids. The germline V gene has CDR1 SQVTM and CDR2 ANQGSEA. The CDR3 sequence: CSVATGTRNTEAFF. DNA of the CDR3: TGCAGCGTTGCGACCGGGACAAGGAACACTGAAGCTTTCTTT. Supplemented by reference TRBV29-1 and TRBJ1-1, the full variable domain reads SAVISQKPSRDICQRGTSLTIQCQVDSQVTMMFWYRQQPGQSLTLIATANQGSEATYESGFVIDKFPISRPNLTFSTLTVSNMSPEDSSIYLCSVATGTRNTEAFFGQGTRLTVV.

The CDR3 DNA reads TGTGCCAGCAGCTTATACAGGGGATCCTACAATGAGCAGTTCTTC. It yields the protein CASSLYRGSYNEQFF. The rearrangement uses TRBV7-3 and TRBJ2-1; TRBD1 agrees at 7 bases. Germline V lookup: CDR1 SGHTA, CDR2 FQGTGA. V lost 2 bases and J lost 1; bases outside the gene matches: 2. The CDR3 loop spans 15 amino acids.

This clonotype was counted a few times. This chain connects TRBV7-2 to TRBJ2-3; D is uncertain. Trimming removed 6 bases from V and 0 bases from J, with 7 bases in between. Germline V gives CDR1 SGHTA, CDR2 FQGNSA. This CDR3 comprises 13 residues. CDR3 sequence: CASRGSSTDTQYF. DNA for the CDR3: TGTGCCAGCAGGGGGTCTAGCACAGATACGCAGTATTTT.

This clonotype was seen a single time. The chain carries TRBV30 and TRBJ2-5; TRBD1 is a possible D gene (6 bases). Germline V gene lookup returns CDR1 GTSNPN and CDR2 SVGIG (reference sequence). This CDR3 is 16 amino acids long. V lost 1 base and J lost 1, with 16 bases in between. The CDR3 coding sequence is TGTGCCTGGAGTGATACCACCGGGACATTCCAAGAGACCCAGTACTTC. Its translation: CAWSDTTGTFQETQYF. Using reference TRBV30 and TRBJ2-5 for the parts outside the CDR3, the full variable domain is SQTIHQWPATLVQPVGSPLSLECTVEGTSNPNLYWYRQAAGRGLQLLFYSVGIGQISSEVPQNLSASRPQDRQFILSSKKLLLSDSGFYLCAWSDTTGTFQETQYFGPGTRLLVL.

This sequence joins TRBV7-9 and TRBJ2-2, with TRBD1 matching over 10 bases. The CDR3 contains 15 residues. Germline-derived CDR1 and CDR2 are SEHNR and FQNEAQ (reference sequence). V lost 5 bases to trimming and J lost 4 bases; unmatched junction nucleotides: 4. CDR3 protein: CASSRQGAPTGELFF. The CDR3 region has the DNA TGTGCCAGCAGCAGACAGGGGGCGCCCACCGGGGAGCTGTTTTTT.

The chain is built from TRBV5-1 and TRBJ1-2; D gene uncertain. V gave up 0 bases and J gave up 8 bases, with 11 bases separating them. This CDR3 spans 13 amino acids. Looked up from germline, CDR1 is SGHRS and CDR2 is YFSETQ. The CDR3 nucleotides read TGCGCCAGCAGCTTGGTAGGAAGTGGAGGCTACACCTTC. Its protein product is CASSLVGSGGYTF.

V gene TRBV7-9 combines with J gene TRBJ2-2; 7 bases fit TRBD1. This CDR3 spans 16 amino acids. The germline V gene has CDR1 SEHNR and CDR2 FQNEAQ (reference sequence). Germline trimming cut 7 bases from V and 5 bases from J; bases unmatched to any gene: 13. This CDR3 reads CASIGREGARTGELFF. The CDR3 coding sequence is TGTGCCAGCATTGGGCGTGAGGGGGCCCGGACCGGGGAGCTGTTTTTT.

J is TRBJ2-5 and V is TRBV6-5, with 8 bases that match TRBD1. The CDR3 is 14 amino acids. Trimming took 3 bases from V and 5 from J; bases not matched to a gene: 5. Germline V gives CDR1 MNHEY, CDR2 SVGAGI. CDR3 in DNA: TGTGCCAGCAGTTATCAGGGGGCTCGGGAGACCCAGTACTTC. Translated, it gives CASSYQGARETQYF.

This clonotype has at least ten counts. The chain links TRBV16 to TRBJ2-2, with D tentatively TRBD1 (6 bases). Germline V lookup: CDR1 KGHSY, CDR2 FQNENV. The CDR3 consists of 14 residues. V gave up 5 bases and J gave up 6 bases, with 13 bases separating them. In DNA, the CDR3 is TGTGCCAGCAGCGTCGGACAGTTGGCCGGGGAGCTGTTTTTT. Translating gives CASSVGQLAGELFF.

This sequence joins TRBV6-1 and TRBJ1-2, with D maybe TRBD1 (6 bases). The CDR3 is made up of 16 amino acids. CDR1 is MNHNS and CDR2 is SASEGT in the germline V gene. V was cut by 1 base and J by 4 bases, with 16 bases left in between. CDR3 bases: TGTGCCAGCAGTGAAGTCTCTGGACAGCGCGGCTATGGCTACACCTTC. Its translation is CASSEVSGQRGYGYTF.